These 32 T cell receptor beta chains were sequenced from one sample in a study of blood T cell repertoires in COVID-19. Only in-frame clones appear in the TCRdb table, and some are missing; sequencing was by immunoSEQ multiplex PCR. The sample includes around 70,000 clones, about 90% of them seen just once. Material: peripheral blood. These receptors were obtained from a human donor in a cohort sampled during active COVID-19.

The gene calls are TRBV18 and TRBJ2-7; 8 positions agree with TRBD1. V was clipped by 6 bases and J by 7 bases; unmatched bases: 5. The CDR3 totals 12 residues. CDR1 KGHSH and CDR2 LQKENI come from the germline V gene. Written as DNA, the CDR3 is TGTGCCAGCTCCCAGGACAGGGAAGAGCAGTACTTC. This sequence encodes CASSQDREEQYF.

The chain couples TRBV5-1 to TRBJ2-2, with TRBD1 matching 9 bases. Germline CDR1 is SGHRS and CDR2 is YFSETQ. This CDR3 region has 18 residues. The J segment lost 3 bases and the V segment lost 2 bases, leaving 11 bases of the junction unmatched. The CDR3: CASSFLTGGKGDTGELFF. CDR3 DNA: TGCGCCAGCAGCTTCCTTACAGGGGGCAAGGGGGACACCGGGGAGCTGTTTTTT.

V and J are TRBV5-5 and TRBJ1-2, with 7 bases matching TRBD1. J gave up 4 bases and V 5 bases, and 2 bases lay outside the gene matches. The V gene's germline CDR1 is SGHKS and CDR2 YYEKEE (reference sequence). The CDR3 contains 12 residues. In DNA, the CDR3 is TGTGCCAGCAGACGACAGGGCTATGGCTACACCTTC. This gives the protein CASRRQGYGYTF.

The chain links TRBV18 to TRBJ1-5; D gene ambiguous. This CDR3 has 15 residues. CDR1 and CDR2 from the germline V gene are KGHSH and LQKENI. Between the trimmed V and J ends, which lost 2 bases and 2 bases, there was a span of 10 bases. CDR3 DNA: TGTGCCAGCTCACCAATTCGAGCGGGCAATCAGCCCCAGCATTTT. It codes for CASSPIRAGNQPQHF.

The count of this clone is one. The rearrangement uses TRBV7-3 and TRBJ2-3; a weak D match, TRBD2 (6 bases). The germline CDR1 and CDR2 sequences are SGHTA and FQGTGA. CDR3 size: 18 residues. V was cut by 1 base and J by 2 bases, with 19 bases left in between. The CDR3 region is CASSLKGGTWKNTDTQYF. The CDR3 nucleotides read TGTGCCAGCAGCTTAAAAGGAGGGACTTGGAAAAACACAGATACGCAGTATTTT.

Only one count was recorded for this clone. The CDR3 region has the DNA TGTGCCAGCAGCCCTCGGGGCAGGGAGGGCACAGATACGCAGTATTTT. It encodes CASSPRGREGTDTQYF. V gene TRBV3-1 (or the pseudogene TRBV3-2) combines with J gene TRBJ2-3; a possible D gene is TRBD2 (6 bases). The CDR3 runs to 16 residues. Looked up from germline, CDR1 is LGHDT and CDR2 is YNNKEL (reference sequence). Trimming shortened V by 4 bases and J by 1 base, and 15 bases separated the two germline ends.

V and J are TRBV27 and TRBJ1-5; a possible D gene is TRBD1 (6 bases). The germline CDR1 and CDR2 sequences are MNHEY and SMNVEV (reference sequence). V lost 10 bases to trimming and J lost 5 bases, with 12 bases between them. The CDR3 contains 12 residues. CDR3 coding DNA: TGTGCCAACGCCCAGGGGCATCAGCCCCAGCATTTT. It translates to CANAQGHQPQHF.

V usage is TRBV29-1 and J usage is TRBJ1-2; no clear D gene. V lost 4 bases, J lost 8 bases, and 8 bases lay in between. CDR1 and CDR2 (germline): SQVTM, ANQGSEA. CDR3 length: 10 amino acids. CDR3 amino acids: CSVASEGYTF. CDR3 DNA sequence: TGCAGCGTTGCCTCGGAGGGCTACACCTTC.

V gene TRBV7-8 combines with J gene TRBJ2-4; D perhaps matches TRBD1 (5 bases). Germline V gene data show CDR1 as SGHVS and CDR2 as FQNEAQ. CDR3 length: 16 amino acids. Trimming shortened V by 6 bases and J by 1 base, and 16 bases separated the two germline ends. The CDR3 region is CASSPGKGTAKNIQYF. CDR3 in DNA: TGTGCCAGCAGTCCAGGGAAGGGAACGGCCAAAAACATTCAGTACTTC.

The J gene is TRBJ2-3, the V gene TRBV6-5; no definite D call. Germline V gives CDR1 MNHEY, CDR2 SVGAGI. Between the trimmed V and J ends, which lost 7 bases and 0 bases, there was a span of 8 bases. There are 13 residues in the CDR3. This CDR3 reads CASIKPSTDTQYF. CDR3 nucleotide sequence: TGTGCCAGCATTAAGCCTAGCACAGATACGCAGTATTTT.

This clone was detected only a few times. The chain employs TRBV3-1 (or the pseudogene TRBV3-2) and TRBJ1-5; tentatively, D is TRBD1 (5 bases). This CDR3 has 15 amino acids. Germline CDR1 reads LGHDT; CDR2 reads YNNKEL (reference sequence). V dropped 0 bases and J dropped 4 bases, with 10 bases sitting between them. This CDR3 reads CASSQDLKGNQPQHF. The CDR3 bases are TGTGCCAGCAGCCAAGATCTGAAGGGGAATCAGCCCCAGCATTTT.

In DNA form, the CDR3 reads TGTGCCAGCAGCTTAACCCGTCCAGGGCTCTACAATGAGCAGTTCTTC. This translates into CASSLTRPGLYNEQFF. The chain is built from TRBV7-3 and TRBJ2-1; D perhaps matches TRBD1 (5 bases). Germline CDR1 and CDR2: SGHTA and FQGTGA. The CDR3 sequence is 16 residues long. V lost 0 bases and J 3 bases, leaving 12 bases between the germline ends.

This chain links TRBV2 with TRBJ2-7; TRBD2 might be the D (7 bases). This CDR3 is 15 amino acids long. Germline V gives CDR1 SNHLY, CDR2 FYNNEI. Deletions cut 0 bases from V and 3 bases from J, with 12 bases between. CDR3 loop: CASSEAGGAFYEQYF. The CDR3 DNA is TGTGCCAGCAGTGAAGCGGGGGGGGCCTTCTACGAGCAGTACTTC.

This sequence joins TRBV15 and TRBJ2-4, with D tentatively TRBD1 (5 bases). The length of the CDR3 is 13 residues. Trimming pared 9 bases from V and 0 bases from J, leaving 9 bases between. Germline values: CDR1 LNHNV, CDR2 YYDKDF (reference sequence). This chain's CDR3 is CATGARAKNIQYF. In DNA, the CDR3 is TGTGCCACAGGGGCTCGAGCCAAAAACATTCAGTACTTC.

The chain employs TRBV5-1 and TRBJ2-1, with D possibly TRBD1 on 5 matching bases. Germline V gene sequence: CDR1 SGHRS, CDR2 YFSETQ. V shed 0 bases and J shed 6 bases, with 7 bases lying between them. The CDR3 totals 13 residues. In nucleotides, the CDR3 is TGCGCCAGCAGCTTGGAAAGGGGCAATGAGCAGTTCTTC. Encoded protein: CASSLERGNEQFF.

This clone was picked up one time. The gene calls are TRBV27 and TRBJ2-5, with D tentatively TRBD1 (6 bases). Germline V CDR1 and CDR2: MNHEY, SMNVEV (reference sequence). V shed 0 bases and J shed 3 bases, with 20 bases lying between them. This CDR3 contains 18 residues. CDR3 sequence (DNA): TGTGCCAGCAGTTTATCACCCCCAGGGGCCGGGCGAGAAGAGACCCAGTACTTC. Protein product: CASSLSPPGAGREETQYF.

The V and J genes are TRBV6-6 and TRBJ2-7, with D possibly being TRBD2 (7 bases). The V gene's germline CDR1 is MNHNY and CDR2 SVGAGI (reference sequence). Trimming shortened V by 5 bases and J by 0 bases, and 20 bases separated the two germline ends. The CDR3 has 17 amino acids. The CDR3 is CASSPPVGGGSSYEQYF. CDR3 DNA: TGTGCCAGCAGTCCACCGGTGGGGGGGGGCAGCTCCTACGAGCAGTACTTC.

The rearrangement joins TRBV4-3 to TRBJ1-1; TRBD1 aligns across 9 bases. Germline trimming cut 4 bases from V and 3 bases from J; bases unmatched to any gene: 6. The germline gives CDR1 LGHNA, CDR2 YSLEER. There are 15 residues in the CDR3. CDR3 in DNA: TGCGCCAGCAGCCGGAGGGACAGGGAGGACACTGAAGCTTTCTTT. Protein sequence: CASSRRDREDTEAFF.

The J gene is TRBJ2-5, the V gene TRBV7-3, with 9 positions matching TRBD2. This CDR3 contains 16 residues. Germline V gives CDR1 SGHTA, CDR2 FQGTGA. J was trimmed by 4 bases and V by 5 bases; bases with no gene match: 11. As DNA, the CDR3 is TGTGCCAGCAGCCCCACTCTAGCGGGAAATCGAGAGACCCAGTACTTC. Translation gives CASSPTLAGNRETQYF.

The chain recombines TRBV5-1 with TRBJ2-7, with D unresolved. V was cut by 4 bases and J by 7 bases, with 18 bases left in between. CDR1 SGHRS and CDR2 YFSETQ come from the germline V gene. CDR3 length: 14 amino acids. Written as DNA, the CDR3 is TGCGCCAGCAGCCCCCTTGTTGCTAGTGGGGAGCAGTACTTC. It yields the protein CASSPLVASGEQYF. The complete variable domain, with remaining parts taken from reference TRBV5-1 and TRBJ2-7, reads KAGVTQTPRYLIKTRGQQVTLSCSPISGHRSVSWYQQTPGQGLQFLFEYFSETQRNKGNFPGRFSGRQFSNSRSEMNVSTLELGDSALYLCASSPLVASGEQYFGPGTRLTVT.

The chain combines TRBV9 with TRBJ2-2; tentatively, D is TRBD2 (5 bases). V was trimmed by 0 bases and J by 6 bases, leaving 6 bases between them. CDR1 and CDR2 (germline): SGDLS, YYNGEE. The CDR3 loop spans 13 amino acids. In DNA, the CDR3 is TGTGCCAGCAGCGTAGGAGGGCCCGGGGAGCTGTTTTTT. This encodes CASSVGGPGELFF. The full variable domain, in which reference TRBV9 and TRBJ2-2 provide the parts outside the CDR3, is DSGVTQTPKHLITATGQRVTLRCSPRSGDLSVYWYQQSLDQGLQFLIQYYNGEERAKGNILERFSAQQFPDLHSELNLSSLELGDSALYFCASSVGGPGELFFGEGSRLTVL.

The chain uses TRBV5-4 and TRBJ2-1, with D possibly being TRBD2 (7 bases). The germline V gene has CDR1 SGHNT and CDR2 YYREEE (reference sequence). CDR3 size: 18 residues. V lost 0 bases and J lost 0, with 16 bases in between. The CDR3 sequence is CASSLVGRGQSSYNEQFF. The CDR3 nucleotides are TGTGCCAGCAGCTTGGTGGGGCGGGGGCAGAGCTCCTACAATGAGCAGTTCTTC.

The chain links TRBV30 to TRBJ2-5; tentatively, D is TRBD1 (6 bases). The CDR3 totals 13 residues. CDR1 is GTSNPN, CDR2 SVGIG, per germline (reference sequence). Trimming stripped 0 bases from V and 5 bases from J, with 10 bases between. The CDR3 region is CAWSVQGTETQYF. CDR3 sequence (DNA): TGTGCCTGGAGTGTTCAGGGGACGGAGACCCAGTACTTC.

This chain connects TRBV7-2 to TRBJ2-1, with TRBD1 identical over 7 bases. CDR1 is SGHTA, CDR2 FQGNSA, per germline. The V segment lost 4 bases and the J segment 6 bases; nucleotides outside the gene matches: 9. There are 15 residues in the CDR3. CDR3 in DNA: TGTGCCAGCAGCTCTACAGGGGACGCGCGCAATGAGCAGTTCTTC. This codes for CASSSTGDARNEQFF.

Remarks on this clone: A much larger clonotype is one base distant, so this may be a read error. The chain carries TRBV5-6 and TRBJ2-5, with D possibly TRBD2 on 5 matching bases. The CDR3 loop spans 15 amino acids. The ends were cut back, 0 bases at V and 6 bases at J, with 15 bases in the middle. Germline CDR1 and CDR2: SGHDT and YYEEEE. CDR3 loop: CASSLGPGPGKTQYF. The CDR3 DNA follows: TGTGCCAGCAGCTTGGGTCCCGGGCCGGGGAAGACCCAGTACTTC.

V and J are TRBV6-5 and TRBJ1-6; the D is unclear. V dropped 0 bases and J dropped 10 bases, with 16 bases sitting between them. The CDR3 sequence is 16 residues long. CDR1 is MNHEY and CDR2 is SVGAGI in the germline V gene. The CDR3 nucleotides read TGTGCCAGCAGTTACTCCGAGCTCAAGGGAGGATCACCCCTCCACTTT. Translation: CASSYSELKGGSPLHF.

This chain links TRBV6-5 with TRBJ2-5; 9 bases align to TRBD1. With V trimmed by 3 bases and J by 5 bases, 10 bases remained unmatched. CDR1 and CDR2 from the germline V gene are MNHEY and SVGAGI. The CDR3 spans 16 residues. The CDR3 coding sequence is TGTGCCAGCAGTTATACCCCCACAGGGGGCTGGGAGACCCAGTACTTC. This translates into CASSYTPTGGWETQYF.

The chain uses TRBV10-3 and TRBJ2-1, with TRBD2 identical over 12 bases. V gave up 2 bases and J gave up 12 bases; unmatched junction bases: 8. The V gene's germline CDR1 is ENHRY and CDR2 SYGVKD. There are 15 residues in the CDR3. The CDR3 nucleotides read TGTGCCATCAGTGAGCAGACTAGCGGGGGTGTTGGGCAGTTCTTC. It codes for CAISEQTSGGVGQFF.

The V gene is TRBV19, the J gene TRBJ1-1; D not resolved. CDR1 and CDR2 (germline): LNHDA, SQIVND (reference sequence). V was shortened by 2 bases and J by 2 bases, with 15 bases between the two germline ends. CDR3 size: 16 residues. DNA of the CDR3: TGTGCCAGTAGTATAAATGCGGGAGCCCGTAACACTGAAGCTTTCTTT. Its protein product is CASSINAGARNTEAFF. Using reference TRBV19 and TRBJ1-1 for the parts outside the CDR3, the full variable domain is DGGITQSPKYLFRKEGQNVTLSCEQNLNHDAMYWYRQDPGQGLRLIYYSQIVNDFQKGDIAEGYSVSREKKESFPLTVTSAQKNPTAFYLCASSINAGARNTEAFFGQGTRLTVV.

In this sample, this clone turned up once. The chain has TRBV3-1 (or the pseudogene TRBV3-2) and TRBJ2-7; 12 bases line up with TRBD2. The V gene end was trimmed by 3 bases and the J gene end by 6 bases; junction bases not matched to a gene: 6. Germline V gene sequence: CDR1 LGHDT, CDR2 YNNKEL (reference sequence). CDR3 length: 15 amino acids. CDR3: CASSQDGGLAGEQYF. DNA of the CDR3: TGTGCCAGCAGCCAGGACGGGGGACTAGCGGGCGAGCAGTACTTC.

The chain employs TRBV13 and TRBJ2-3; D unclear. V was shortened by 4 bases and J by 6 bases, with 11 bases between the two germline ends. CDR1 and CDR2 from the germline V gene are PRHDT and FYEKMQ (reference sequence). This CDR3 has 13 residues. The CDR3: CASSSPNTDTQYF. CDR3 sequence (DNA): TGTGCCAGCAGCTCCCCTAATACGGATACGCAGTATTTT.

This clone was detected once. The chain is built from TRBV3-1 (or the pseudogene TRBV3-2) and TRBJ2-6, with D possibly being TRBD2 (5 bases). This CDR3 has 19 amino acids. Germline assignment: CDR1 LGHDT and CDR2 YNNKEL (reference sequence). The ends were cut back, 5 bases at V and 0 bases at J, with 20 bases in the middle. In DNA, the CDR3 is TGTGCCAGCAGCGCATTAGCCCGGGGAGAGAGCTCTGGGGCCAACGTCCTGACTTTC. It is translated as CASSALARGESSGANVLTF.